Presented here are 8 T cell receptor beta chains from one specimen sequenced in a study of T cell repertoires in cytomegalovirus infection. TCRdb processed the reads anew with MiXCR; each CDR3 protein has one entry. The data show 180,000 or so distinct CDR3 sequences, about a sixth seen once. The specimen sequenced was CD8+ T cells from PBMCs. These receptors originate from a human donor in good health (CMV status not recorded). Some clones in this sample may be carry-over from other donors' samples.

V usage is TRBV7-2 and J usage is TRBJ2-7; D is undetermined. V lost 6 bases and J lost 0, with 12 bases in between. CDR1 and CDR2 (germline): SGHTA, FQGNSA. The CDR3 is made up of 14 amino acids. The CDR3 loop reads CASRPMASSYEQYF. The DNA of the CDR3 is TGTGCCAGCAGACCTATGGCAAGCTCCTACGAGCAGTACTTC. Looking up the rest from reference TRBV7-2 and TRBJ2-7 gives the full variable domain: GAGVSQSPSNKVTEKGKDVELRCDPISGHTALYWYRQSLGQGLEFLIYFQGNSAPDKSGLPSDRFSAERTGGSVSTLTIQRTQQEDSAVYLCASRPMASSYEQYFGPGTRLTVT.

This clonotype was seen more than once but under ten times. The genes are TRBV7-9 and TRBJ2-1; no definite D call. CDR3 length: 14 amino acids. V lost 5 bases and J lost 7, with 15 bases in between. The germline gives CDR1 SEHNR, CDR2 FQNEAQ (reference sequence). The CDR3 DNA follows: TGTGCCAGCAGCCCCTCTCACAGCCGGAATGAGCAGTTCTTC. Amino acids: CASSPSHSRNEQFF.

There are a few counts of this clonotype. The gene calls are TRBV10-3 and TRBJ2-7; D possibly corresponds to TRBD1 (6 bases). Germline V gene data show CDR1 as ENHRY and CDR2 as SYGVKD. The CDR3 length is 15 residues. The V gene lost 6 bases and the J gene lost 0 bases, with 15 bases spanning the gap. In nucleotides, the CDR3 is TGTGCCATCAGGTACAGGGTAGGGAACTCCTACGAGCAGTACTTC. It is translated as CAIRYRVGNSYEQYF.

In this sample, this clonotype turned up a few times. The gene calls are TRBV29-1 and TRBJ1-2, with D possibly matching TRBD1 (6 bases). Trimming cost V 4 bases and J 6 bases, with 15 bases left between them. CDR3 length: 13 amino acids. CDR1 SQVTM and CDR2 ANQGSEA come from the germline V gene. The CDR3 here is CSVGDVQGDGYTF. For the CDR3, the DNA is TGCAGCGTTGGGGACGTACAGGGCGATGGCTACACCTTC.

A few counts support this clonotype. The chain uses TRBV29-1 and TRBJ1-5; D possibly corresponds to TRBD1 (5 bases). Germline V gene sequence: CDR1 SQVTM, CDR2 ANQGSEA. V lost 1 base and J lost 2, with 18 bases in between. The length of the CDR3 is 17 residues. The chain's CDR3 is CSVEVAQGGYGNQPQHF. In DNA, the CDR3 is TGCAGCGTTGAAGTTGCGCAGGGCGGTTACGGCAATCAGCCCCAGCATTTT.

CDR3 DNA sequence: TGCAGTGCTAGGAGTATTCTCGACAATCAGCCCCAGCATTTT. It codes for CSARSILDNQPQHF. The chain couples TRBV20-1 to TRBJ1-5; D is uncertain. Trimming took off 3 bases at V and 3 bases at J, with 12 bases between the two ends. Germline assignment: CDR1 DFQATT and CDR2 SNEGSKA (reference sequence). The CDR3 totals 14 residues.

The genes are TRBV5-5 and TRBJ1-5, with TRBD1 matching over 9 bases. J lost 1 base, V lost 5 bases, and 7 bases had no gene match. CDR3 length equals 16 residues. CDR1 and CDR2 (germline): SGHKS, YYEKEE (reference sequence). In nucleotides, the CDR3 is TGTGCCAGCAGGAAGACAGGGGGATTGAGCAATCAGCCCCAGCATTTT. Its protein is CASRKTGGLSNQPQHF.

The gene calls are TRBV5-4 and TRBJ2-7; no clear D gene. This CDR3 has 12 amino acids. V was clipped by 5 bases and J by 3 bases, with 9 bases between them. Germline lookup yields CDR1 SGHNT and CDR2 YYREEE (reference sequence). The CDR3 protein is CASRVDNYEQYF. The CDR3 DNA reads TGTGCCAGCAGGGTCGACAACTACGAGCAGTACTTC.